This entry lists 9 T cell receptor beta chains sequenced from one sample in a study of T cell repertoires in cytomegalovirus infection. A single record per CDR3 protein comes from TCRdb applying MiXCR to the reads. The profile shows approximately 700,000 distinct CDR3 sequences, about 40% of them singletons. The sequenced material came from PBMCs. These receptors all come from a human donor in good health (CMV status not recorded). Some clones in this sample may be carry-over from other donors' samples.

This chain connects TRBV4-2 to TRBJ1-4; tentative D call: TRBD1 (5 bases). The CDR3 loop spans 15 amino acids. CDR1 is LGHNA, CDR2 YNFKEQ, per germline. The V end lost 4 bases, the J end lost 5 bases, and 14 bases lay between the germline ends. CDR3 in amino acids: CASSLPGHGNEKLFF. CDR3 DNA: TGTGCCAGCAGCCTTCCTGGACATGGAAATGAAAAACTGTTTTTT.

This clonotype was picked up a small number of times. CDR3 nucleotides: TGTGCCAGCAGTTTATCTTCGACAGATTCACCCCTCCACTTT. Amino acids: CASSLSSTDSPLHF. V gene TRBV28 combines with J gene TRBJ1-6; perhaps TRBD1 as D (5 bases). V gave up 1 base and J gave up 8 bases, with 9 bases separating them. Germline CDR1 and CDR2: MDHEN and SYDVKM. There are 14 residues in the CDR3.

At least ten counts were recorded for this clonotype. The chain carries TRBV7-6 and TRBJ2-2; the D call may be TRBD1 or TRBD2 (5 bases each). Germline assignment: CDR1 SGHVS and CDR2 FNYEAQ. This CDR3 is 15 amino acids long. The V gene lost 1 base and the J gene lost 3 bases, with 9 bases spanning the gap. DNA for the CDR3: TGTGCCAGCAGCTTAGTTCGGGGACACACCGGGGAGCTGTTTTTT. Its protein product is CASSLVRGHTGELFF.

This clonotype was observed at least ten times. The V gene is TRBV6-2 or TRBV6-3, the J gene TRBJ2-7, with D uncertain. CDR3 length: 14 amino acids. V was clipped by 5 bases and J by 0 bases, with 11 bases between them. Germline lookup yields CDR1 MNHEY and CDR2 SVGEGT. CDR3 amino acids: CASSPLGGSYEQYF. The CDR3 DNA reads as TGTGCCAGCAGTCCCCTCGGTGGCTCCTACGAGCAGTACTTC.

About this clonotype itself: This clone may be a read error of a much larger clone one base away. V gene TRBV7-8 combines with J gene TRBJ2-2; TRBD1 might be the D (6 bases). The CDR3 consists of 16 residues. Germline V CDR1 and CDR2: SGHVS, FQNEAQ. CDR3 sequence reads: CASSPRNTGNTGVLFF. DNA of the CDR3: TGTGCCAGCAGCCCTCGGAATACAGGGAACACCGGGGTGCTGTTTTTT. The full variable domain, completed using reference TRBV7-8 and TRBJ2-2, is GAGVSQSPRYKVAKRGQDVALRCDPISGHVSLFWYQQALGQGPEFLTYFQNEAQLDKSGLPSDRFFAERPEGSVSTLKIQRTQQEDSAVYLCASSPRNTGNTGVLFFGEGSRLTVL.

In its sample, this clonotype was seen a few times. V gene TRBV28 combines with J gene TRBJ2-3, with 8 bases lining up with TRBD2. The CDR3 totals 15 residues. CDR1 is MDHEN and CDR2 is SYDVKM in the germline V gene. The V gene end was trimmed by 7 bases and the J gene end by 5 bases; junction bases not matched to a gene: 11. The CDR3 spells CASTSPGLGEDTQYF. DNA of the CDR3: TGTGCCAGCACGTCGCCGGGACTAGGAGAAGATACGCAGTATTTT. Using reference TRBV28 and TRBJ2-3 for the parts outside the CDR3, the full variable domain is DVKVTQSSRYLVKRTGEKVFLECVQDMDHENMFWYRQDPGLGLRLIYFSYDVKMKEKGDIPEGYSVSREKKERFSLILESASTNQTSMYLCASTSPGLGEDTQYFGPGTRLTVL.

Comments on this clonotype: The conserved closing phenylalanine or tryptophan is absent in this CDR3, likely reflecting a read error. The J gene is TRBJ2-3, the V gene TRBV7-8, with a possible D match to TRBD1 (6 bases). Trimming removed 3 bases from V and 8 bases from J, with 12 bases in between. Germline V CDR1 and CDR2: SGHVS, FQNEAQ. The CDR3 extends over 13 amino acids. As DNA, the CDR3 is TGTGCCAGCAGCTTGACCATACAGGGTACGCAGTATTTG. It codes for CASSLTIQGTQYL.

A single count supports this clonotype. The CDR3 does not close with the conserved phenylalanine or tryptophan, likely indicating a read error. V gene TRBV7-2 combines with J gene TRBJ1-1, with TRBD1 matching over 7 bases. Germline loops: CDR1 SGHTA, CDR2 FQGNSA. The CDR3 extends over 19 amino acids. Here the CDR3 DNA reads TGTGCCAGCAGCTTAGTGAAGGTTGGACAGGTTGTTCGGAACACTGACGCTTTCTTG. It is translated as CASSLVKVGQVVRNTDAFL.

Points on this clonotype: This may be a read error: a much more frequent sequence differs by one nucleotide. The chain links TRBV7-9 to TRBJ2-7, with a weak D call TRBD1 (5 bases). The end of the DNA is better explained by TRBJ2-1, so the J call may be wrong. This CDR3 region has 13 residues. Looked up from germline, CDR1 is SEHNR and CDR2 is FQNEAQ (reference sequence). CDR3 amino acids: CASSFTGSYEQFF. The CDR3 DNA sequence: TGTGCCAGCAGCTTTACAGGCTCCTACGAGCAGTTCTTC.